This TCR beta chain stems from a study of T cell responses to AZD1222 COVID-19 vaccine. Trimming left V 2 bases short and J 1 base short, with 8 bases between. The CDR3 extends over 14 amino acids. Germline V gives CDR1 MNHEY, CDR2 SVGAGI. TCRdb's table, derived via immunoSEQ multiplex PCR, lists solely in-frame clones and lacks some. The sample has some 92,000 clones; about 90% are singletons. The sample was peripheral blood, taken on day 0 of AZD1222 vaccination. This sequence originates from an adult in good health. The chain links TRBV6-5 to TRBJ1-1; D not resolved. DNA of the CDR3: TGTGCCAGCAGTTACGAGGGATGGAACACTGAAGCTTTCTTT. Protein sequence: CASSYEGWNTEAFF.